Included here is one TCR beta chain sequence, with context. With 0 bases removed from V and 7 bases from J, the gap between germline ends came to 4 bases. Germline V gene data show CDR1 as KGHDR and CDR2 as SFDVKD. CDR3 length equals 12 residues. Libraries were prepared by immunoSEQ multiplex PCR; TCRdb keeps only in-frame clonotypes and omits some of them. The data hold tens of thousands of clones, with approximately 94% observed a single time. The data stem from a study of control samples from healthy donors and cancer patients. The gene calls are TRBV24-1 and TRBJ2-3; D is unclear. The sample was PBMCs. The receptor comes from a woman aged 40 to 49 with lung cancer. The CDR3 region is CATSDLLYTQYF. The CDR3, as DNA: TGTGCCACCAGTGATTTGCTATATACGCAGTATTTT.